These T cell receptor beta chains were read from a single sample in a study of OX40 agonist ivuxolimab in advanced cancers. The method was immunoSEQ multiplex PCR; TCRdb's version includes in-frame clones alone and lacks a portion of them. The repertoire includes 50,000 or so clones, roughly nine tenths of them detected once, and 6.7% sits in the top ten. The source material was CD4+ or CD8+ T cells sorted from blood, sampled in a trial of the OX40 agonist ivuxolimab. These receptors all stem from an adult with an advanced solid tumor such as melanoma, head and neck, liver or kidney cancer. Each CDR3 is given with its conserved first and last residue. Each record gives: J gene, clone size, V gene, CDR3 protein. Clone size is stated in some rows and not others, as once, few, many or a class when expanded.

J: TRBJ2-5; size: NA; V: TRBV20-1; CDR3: CSAIGVTQYF
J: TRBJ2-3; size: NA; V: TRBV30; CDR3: CAWSVLLADTQYF
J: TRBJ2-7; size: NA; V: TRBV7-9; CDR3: CASSLAEGLGGYEQYF
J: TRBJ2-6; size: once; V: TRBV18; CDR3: CASSPRRTDRSGANVLTF
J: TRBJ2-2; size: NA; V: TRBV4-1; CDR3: CASSQDAQGRELFF
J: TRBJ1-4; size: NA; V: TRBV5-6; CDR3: CASSGTGGFGEKLFF
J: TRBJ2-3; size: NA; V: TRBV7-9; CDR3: CASSLAGGTDTQYF
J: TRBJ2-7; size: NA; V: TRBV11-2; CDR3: CASSSGQGRYEQYF
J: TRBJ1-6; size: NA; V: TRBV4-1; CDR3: CASSQLDGFDSPLHF
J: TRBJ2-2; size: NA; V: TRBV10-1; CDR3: CASSDTLAGVTGELFF
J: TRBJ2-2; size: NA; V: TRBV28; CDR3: CASSAGGGTGELFF
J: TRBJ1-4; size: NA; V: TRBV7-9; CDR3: CASSLASSLLREKLFF